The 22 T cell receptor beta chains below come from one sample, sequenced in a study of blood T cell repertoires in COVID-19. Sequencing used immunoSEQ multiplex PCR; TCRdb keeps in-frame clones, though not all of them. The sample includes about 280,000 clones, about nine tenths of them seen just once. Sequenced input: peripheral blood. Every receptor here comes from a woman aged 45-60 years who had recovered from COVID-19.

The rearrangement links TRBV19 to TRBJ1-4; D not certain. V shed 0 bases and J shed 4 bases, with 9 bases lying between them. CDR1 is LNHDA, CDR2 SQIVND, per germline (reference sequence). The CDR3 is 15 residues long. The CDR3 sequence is CASSIDTDLNEKLFF. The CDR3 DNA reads TGTGCCAGTAGTATAGATACAGATCTTAATGAAAAACTGTTTTTT.

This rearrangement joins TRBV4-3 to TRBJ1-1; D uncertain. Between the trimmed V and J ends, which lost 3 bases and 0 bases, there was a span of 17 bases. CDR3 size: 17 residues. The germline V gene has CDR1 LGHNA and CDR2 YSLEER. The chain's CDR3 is CASSHDSIGGMNTEAFF. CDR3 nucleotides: TGCGCCAGCAGCCATGATTCGATCGGAGGGATGAACACTGAAGCTTTCTTT.

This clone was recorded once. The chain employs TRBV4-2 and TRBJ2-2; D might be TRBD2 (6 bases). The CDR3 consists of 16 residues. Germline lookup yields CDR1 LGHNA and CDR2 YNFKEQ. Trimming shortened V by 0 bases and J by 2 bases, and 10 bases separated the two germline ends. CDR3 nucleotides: TGTGCCAGCAGCCAAGATCCCGGGGGTAACACCGGGGAGCTGTTTTTT. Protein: CASSQDPGGNTGELFF.

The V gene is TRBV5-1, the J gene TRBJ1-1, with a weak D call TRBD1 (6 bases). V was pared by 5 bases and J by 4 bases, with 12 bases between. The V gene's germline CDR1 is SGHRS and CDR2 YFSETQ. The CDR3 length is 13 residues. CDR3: CASRYREGTEAFF. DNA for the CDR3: TGCGCCAGCAGGTACAGGGAGGGCACTGAAGCTTTCTTT.

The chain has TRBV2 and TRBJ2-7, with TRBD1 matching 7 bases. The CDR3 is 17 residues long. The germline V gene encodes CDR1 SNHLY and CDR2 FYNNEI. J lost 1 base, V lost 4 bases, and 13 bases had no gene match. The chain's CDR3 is CASSVRADRAVSYEQYF. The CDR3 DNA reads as TGTGCCAGCAGTGTCAGAGCCGACAGGGCCGTTTCCTACGAGCAGTACTTC.

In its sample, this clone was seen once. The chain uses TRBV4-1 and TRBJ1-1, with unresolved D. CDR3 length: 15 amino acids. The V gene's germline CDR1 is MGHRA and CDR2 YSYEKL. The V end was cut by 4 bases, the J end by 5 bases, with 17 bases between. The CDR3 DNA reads TGCGCCAGCAGCCTCCAGAGGGATGGTCGTACTGAAGCTTTCTTT. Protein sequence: CASSLQRDGRTEAFF.

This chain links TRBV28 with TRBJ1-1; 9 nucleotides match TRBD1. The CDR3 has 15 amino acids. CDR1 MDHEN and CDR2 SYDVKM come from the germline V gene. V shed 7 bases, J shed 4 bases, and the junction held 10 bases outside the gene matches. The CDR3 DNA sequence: TGTGCCAGCACCCCCCAACAGGGGGCGGTCACTGAAGCTTTCTTT. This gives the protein CASTPQQGAVTEAFF.

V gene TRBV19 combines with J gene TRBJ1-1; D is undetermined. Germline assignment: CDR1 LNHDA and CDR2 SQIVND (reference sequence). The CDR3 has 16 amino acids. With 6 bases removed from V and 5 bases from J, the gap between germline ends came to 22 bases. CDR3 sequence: CASSLWPVGEGTEAFF. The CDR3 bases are TGTGCCAGTAGCCTATGGCCTGTCGGGGAAGGGACTGAAGCTTTCTTT.

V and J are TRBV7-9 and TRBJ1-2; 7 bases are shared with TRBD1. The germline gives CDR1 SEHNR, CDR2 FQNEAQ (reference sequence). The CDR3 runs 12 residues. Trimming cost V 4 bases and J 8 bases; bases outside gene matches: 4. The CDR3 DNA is TGTGCCAGCAGCTCAGGGGGGAAGGGCTACACCTTC. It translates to CASSSGGKGYTF.

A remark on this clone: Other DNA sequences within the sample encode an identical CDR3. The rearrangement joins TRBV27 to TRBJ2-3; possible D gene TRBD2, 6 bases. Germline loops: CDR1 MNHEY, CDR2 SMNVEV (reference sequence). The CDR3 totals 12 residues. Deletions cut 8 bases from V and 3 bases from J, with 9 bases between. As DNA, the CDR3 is TGTGCCAGCCGGGACTTAACAGATACGCAGTATTTT. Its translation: CASRDLTDTQYF.

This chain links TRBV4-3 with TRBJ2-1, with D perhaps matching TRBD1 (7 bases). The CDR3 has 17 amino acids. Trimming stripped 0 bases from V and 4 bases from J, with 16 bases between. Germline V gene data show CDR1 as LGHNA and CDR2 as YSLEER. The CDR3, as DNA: TGCGCCAGCAGCCAAGAGGGTCAGGGGGGCCCTTACAATGAGCAGTTCTTC. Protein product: CASSQEGQGGPYNEQFF.

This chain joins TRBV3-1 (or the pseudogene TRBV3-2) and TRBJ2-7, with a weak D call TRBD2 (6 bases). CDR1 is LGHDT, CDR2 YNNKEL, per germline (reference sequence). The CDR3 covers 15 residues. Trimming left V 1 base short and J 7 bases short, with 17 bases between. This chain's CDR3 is CASSQVASAAREQYF. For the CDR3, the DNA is TGTGCCAGCAGCCAAGTAGCTAGCGCCGCTCGGGAGCAGTACTTC.

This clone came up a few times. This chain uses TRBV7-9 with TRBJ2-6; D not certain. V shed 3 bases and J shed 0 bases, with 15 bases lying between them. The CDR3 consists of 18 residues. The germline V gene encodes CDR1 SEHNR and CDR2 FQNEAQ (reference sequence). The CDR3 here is CASSFFRGRSSGANVLTF. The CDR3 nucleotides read TGTGCCAGCAGCTTTTTTCGAGGCCGAAGCTCTGGGGCCAACGTCCTGACTTTC.

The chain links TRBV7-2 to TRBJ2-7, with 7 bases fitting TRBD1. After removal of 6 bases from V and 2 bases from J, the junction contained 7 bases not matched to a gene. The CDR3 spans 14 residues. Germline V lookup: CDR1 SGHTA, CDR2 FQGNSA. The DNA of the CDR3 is TGTGCCAGCAGTTTCGACAGGGTCCCCTACGAGCAGTACTTC. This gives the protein CASSFDRVPYEQYF. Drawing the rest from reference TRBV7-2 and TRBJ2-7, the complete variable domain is GAGVSQSPSNKVTEKGKDVELRCDPISGHTALYWYRQSLGQGLEFLIYFQGNSAPDKSGLPSDRFSAERTGGSVSTLTIQRTQQEDSAVYLCASSFDRVPYEQYFGPGTRLTVT.

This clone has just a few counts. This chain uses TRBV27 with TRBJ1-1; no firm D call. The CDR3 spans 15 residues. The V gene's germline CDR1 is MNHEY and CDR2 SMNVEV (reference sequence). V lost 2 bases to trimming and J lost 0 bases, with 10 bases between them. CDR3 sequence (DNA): TGTGCCAGCAGTTTACGTCCCGGGGTGAACACTGAAGCTTTCTTT. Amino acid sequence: CASSLRPGVNTEAFF.

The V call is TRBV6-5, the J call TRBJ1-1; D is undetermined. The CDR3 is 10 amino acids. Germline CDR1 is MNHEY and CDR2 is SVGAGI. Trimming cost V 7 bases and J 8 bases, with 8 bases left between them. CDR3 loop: CASTMREAFF. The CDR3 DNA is TGTGCCAGCACCATGAGGGAAGCTTTCTTT.

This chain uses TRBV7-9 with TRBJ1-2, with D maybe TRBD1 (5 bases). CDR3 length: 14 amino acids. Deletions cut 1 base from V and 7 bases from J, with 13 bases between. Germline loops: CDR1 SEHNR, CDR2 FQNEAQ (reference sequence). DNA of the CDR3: TGTGCCAGCAGCTTAGAGGGCAGGGAAAGTGGCTACACCTTC. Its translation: CASSLEGRESGYTF. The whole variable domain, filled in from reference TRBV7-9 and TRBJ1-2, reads DTGVSQNPRHKITKRGQNVTFRCDPISEHNRLYWYRQTLGQGPEFLTYFQNEAQLEKSRLLSDRFSAERPKGSFSTLEIQRTEQGDSAMYLCASSLEGRESGYTFGSGTRLTVV.

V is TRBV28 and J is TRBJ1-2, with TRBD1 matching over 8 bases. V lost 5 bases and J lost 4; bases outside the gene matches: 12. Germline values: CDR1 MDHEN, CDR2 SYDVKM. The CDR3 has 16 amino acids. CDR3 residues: CASSPIIDRGFYGYTF. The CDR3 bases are TGTGCCAGCAGTCCGATTATAGACAGGGGCTTCTATGGCTACACCTTC.

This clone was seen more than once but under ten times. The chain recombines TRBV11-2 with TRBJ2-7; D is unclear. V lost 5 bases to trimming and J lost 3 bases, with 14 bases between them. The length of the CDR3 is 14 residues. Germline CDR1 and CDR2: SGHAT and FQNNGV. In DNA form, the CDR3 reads TGTGCCAGCAGCCAACCAGTGGCAGTCTACGAGCAGTACTTC. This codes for CASSQPVAVYEQYF.

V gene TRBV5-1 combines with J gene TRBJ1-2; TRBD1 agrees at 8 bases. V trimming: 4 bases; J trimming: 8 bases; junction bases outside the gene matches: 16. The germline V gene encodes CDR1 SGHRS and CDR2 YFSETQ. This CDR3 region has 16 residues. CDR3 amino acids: CASSNTTTWTGSGYTF. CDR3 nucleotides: TGCGCCAGCAGCAACACTACTACCTGGACAGGGAGCGGCTACACCTTC.

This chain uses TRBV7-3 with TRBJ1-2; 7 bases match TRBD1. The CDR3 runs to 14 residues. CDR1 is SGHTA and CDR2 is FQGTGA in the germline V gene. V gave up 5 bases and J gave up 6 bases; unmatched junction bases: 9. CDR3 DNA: TGTGCCAGCAGCCAGGACAGGTTATCCCATGGCTACACCTTC. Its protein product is CASSQDRLSHGYTF.

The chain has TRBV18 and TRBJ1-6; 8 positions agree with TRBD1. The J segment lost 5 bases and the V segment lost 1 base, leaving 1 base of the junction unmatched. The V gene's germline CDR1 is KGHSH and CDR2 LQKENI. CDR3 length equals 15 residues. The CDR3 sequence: CASSPRDRNNSPLHF. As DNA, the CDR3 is TGTGCCAGCTCACCACGGGACAGGAATAATTCACCCCTCCACTTT.